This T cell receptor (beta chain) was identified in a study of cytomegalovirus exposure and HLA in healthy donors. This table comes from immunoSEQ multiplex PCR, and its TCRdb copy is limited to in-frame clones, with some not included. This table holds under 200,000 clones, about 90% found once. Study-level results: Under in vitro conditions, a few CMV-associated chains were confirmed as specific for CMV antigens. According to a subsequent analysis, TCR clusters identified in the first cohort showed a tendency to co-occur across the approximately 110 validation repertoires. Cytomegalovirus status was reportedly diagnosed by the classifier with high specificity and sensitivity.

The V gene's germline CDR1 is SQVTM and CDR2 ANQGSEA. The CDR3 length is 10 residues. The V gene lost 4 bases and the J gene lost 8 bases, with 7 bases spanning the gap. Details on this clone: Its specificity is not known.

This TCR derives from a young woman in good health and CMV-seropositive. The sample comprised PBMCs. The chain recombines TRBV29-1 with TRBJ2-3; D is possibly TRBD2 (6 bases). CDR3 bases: TGCAGCGTTGTGGGGGGTACGCAGTATTTT. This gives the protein CSVVGGTQYF.